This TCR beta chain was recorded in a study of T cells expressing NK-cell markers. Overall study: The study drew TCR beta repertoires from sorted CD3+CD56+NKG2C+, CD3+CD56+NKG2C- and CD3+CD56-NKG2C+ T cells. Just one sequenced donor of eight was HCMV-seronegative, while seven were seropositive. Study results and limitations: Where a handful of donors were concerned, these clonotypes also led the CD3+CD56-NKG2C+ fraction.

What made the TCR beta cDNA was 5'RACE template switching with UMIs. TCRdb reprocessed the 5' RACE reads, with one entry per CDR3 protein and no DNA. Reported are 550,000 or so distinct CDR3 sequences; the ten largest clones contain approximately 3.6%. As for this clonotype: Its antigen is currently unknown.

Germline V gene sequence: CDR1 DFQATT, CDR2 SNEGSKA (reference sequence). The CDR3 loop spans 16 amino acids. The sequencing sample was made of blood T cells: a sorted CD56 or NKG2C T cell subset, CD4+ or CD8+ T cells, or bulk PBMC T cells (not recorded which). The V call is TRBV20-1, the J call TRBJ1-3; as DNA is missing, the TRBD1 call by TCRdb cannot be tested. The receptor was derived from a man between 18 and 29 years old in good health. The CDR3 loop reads CSARGGGVVSGNTIYF.